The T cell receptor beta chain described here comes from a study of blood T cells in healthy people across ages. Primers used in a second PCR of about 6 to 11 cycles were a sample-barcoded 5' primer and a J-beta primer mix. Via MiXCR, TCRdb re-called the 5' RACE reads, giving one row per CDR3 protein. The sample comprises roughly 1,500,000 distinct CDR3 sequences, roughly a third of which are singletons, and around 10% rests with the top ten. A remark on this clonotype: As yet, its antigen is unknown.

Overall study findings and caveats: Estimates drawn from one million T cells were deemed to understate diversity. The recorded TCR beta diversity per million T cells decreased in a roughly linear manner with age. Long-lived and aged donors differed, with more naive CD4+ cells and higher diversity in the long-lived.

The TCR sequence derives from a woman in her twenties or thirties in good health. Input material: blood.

For the CDR3, the DNA is TGTGCCAGCAGTGTGAAGACAGGGGGCAGCTATGGCTACACCTTC. This translates into CASSVKTGGSYGYTF. V and J are TRBV27 and TRBJ1-2, with TRBD1 matching 10 bases. This CDR3 has 15 amino acids. J gave up 4 bases and V 5 bases, and 7 bases lay outside the gene matches. Germline CDR1 reads MNHEY; CDR2 reads SMNVEV (reference sequence).